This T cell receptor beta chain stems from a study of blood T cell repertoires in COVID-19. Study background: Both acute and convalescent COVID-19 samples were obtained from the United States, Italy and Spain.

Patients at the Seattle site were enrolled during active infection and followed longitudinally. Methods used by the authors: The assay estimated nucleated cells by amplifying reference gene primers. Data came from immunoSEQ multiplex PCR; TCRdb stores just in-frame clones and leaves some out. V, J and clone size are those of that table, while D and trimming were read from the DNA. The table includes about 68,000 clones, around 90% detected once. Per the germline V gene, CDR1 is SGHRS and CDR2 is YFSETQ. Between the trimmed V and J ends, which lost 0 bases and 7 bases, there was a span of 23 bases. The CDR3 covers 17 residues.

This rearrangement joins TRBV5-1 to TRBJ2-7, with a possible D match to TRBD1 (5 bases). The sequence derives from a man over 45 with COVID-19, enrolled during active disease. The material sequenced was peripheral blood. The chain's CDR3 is CASSLAEQAVPLWEQYF. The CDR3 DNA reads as TGCGCCAGCAGCTTGGCCGAACAGGCGGTCCCATTGTGGGAGCAGTACTTC.